This T cell receptor beta chain was identified in a study of cytomegalovirus exposure and HLA in healthy donors. Study results and limitations: When the data were analyzed later, several of the most significant clusters appeared to be linked to common viral pathogens.

13 Jbeta primers and 60 Vbeta primers were used for the PCR. Measured with immunoSEQ multiplex PCR; TCRdb has only the in-frame clones, and not every one. In total, the table holds about 55,000 clones. With respect to this clone: The antigen remains unidentified.

The ends lost 3 bases at V and 2 bases at J; junction bases unmatched: 4. CDR3 size: 14 residues. Germline assignment: CDR1 LNHDA and CDR2 SQIVND (reference sequence). The receptor was derived from a man aged 45-60 years in good health and CMV-seropositive. The J gene is TRBJ2-7, the V gene TRBV19, with 7 bases aligning to TRBD2. Sequenced material: PBMCs. CDR3 nucleotides: TGTGCCAGTAGTATGTCTAGCGGAGCCTACGAGCAGTACTTC. Translated: CASSMSSGAYEQYF. Based on the CDR3 plus reference TRBV19 and TRBJ2-7, the full variable domain is DGGITQSPKYLFRKEGQNVTLSCEQNLNHDAMYWYRQDPGQGLRLIYYSQIVNDFQKGDIAEGYSVSREKKESFPLTVTSAQKNPTAFYLCASSMSSGAYEQYFGPGTRLTVT.